This entry lists 20 T cell receptor beta chains sequenced from one sample in a study of tumor and adjacent non-tumor tissue in lung cancer. The library came from three nested PCR rounds adapted from ARM-PCR protocols. TCRdb redid the calling of the multiplex PCR reads with MiXCR, one entry per CDR3 protein. The sample records some 100,000 distinct CDR3 sequences, 65% being singletons. The template was RNA from unsorted bulk tissue. Distant lung tissue was collected more than 3 cm away from the tumor edge. Specimen: distant non-tumor lung tissue. All receptors come from a man aged 25-45 years with non-small cell lung cancer.

Points on this clonotype: The junction differs from germline at one of its ends, possibly a read error. The chain has TRBV10-3 and TRBJ2-7; D may be TRBD1 (5 bases). Germline V gene lookup returns CDR1 ENHRY and CDR2 SYGVKD. The CDR3 consists of 13 residues. Written as DNA, the CDR3 is TGTGCCATCAGCCAGACAGACTTCTACGAGCAATACTTC. Amino acid sequence: CAISQTDFYEQYF.

The genes are TRBV20-1 and TRBJ2-1; D is perhaps TRBD2 (5 bases). CDR3 size: 13 residues. CDR1 is DFQATT, CDR2 SNEGSKA, per germline (reference sequence). The CDR3 protein is CIAGEWRANEQFF. Here the CDR3 DNA reads TGCATTGCCGGGGAGTGGCGGGCCAATGAGCAGTTCTTC.

In regard to this clonotype: A single base separates this from a much larger clone, so it may be a read error. Since no conserved phenylalanine or tryptophan closes the CDR3, a read error is the likely cause. The CDR3: CSATVDSTDTQYL. The DNA of the CDR3 is TGCAGTGCTACAGTCGACAGCACAGATACGCAGTATCTT. This chain connects TRBV20-1 to TRBJ2-3, with D uncertain. V shed 4 bases and J shed 0 bases, with 8 bases lying between them. CDR3 length equals 13 residues. Looked up from germline, CDR1 is DFQATT and CDR2 is SNEGSKA (reference sequence).

Worth noting for this clonotype: The junction differs from germline at one of its ends, possibly a read error. The chain carries TRBV11-2 and TRBJ1-5; TRBD1 aligns across 7 bases. CDR1 and CDR2 from the germline V gene are SGHAT and FQNNGV. The CDR3 length is 15 residues. The CDR3 DNA follows: TGTGGCAGCAGCTCTACGACAGGGAGCTATCAGCCCCAGCATTTT. It yields the protein CGSSSTTGSYQPQHF.

V usage is TRBV5-6 and J usage is TRBJ2-1, with D perhaps matching TRBD1 (5 bases). V lost 5 bases and J lost 5, with 17 bases in between. Germline V gene data show CDR1 as SGHDT and CDR2 as YYEEEE. The CDR3 sequence is 15 residues long. In DNA, the CDR3 is TGTGCCAGCAGTCCAGGGTTGAGCCCCCACAATGAGCAGTTCTTC. It is translated as CASSPGLSPHNEQFF.

Worth noting for this clonotype: Sequence at one end of the junction differs from germline and may be a read error. V is TRBV10-3 and J is TRBJ2-7, with 13 bases that match TRBD2. The CDR3 contains 17 residues. Germline assignment: CDR1 ENHRY and CDR2 SYGVKD. The CDR3 region is CAISESAGLAGSYERYF. The CDR3 nucleotides are TGTGCCATCAGTGAGTCGGCGGGACTAGCGGGGAGCTACGAGCGGTACTTC.

This clonotype was seen repeatedly, ten times or more. The chain employs TRBV4-1 and TRBJ2-7, with D possibly called TRBD1 or TRBD2 (6 bases each). CDR1 and CDR2 from the germline V gene are MGHRA and YSYEKL. The CDR3 spans 19 residues. Trimming removed 3 bases from V and 2 bases from J, with 26 bases in between. The CDR3 spells CASSQREDGGTLATYEQYF. DNA of the CDR3: TGCGCCAGCAGCCAGAGGGAAGACGGCGGGACACTTGCAACCTACGAGCAGTACTTC.

As for this clonotype: This may be a read error, as it is one base from a much larger clone. The gene calls are TRBV4-2 and TRBJ2-1; D call uncertain. The germline V gene encodes CDR1 LGHNA and CDR2 YNFKEQ. The germline V and J ends were trimmed by 3 bases and 7 bases, with 13 bases remaining between them. The CDR3 covers 14 residues. The CDR3 nucleotides are TGTGCCAGCAGCCAGTATGTGGGAATGAATGAGCAGTTCTTC. Its translation is CASSQYVGMNEQFF.

This clonotype came up once. The CDR3, as DNA: TGTGCCAGCAGGTCCCTACAGGGGGCCCAAGAGACCCAGTACTTC. This sequence encodes CASRSLQGAQETQYF. J is TRBJ2-5 and V is TRBV12-3 or TRBV12-4; 9 positions agree with TRBD1. The CDR3 has 15 residues. Trimming at V came to 6 bases and at J to 1 base, leaving 6 bases not matched to a gene.

This clonotype was seen once. The chain links TRBV7-8 to TRBJ1-5; TRBD1 might be the D (5 bases). The CDR3 is 15 amino acids. Trimming took 7 bases from V and 9 from J, leaving 22 bases between them. Germline V CDR1 and CDR2: SGHVS, FQNEAQ. The CDR3 region is CASTDGAGGGRPQHF. The CDR3 region has the DNA TGTGCCAGCACCGACGGGGCAGGTGGGGGTCGGCCCCAGCATTTT.

This clonotype was observed once. The junction and the germline gene differ at one end; a read error may be behind it. The rearrangement links TRBV5-1 to TRBJ2-3; TRBD2 matches at 10 bases. The length of the CDR3 is 15 residues. The germline V gene encodes CDR1 SGHRS and CDR2 YFSETQ. In DNA form, the CDR3 reads TGCTCCAGTAGCATTGGACTAGCGGACACAGATACGCAGTATTTT. It specifies CSSSIGLADTDTQYF.

With regard to this clonotype: One end of the junction is discordant with germline, which a read error may explain. The rearrangement links TRBV29-1 to TRBJ2-3; 11 bases match TRBD2. Germline V lookup: CDR1 SQVTM, CDR2 ANQGSEA. The CDR3 runs 16 residues. The CDR3 spells CSVEGASGGRTDTHYF. The CDR3 DNA reads as TGCAGCGTTGAGGGGGCTAGCGGGGGGAGGACAGATACGCATTATTTT.

The chain has TRBV11-2 and TRBJ2-1; no firm D call. The CDR3 runs 13 residues. The V end was cut by 7 bases, the J end by 8 bases, with 15 bases between. Germline values: CDR1 SGHAT, CDR2 FQNNGV. The CDR3 loop reads CASTTDRYYEQFF. CDR3 bases: TGTGCCAGCACCACGGACCGATATTATGAGCAGTTCTTC.

Note on this clonotype: Sequence at one end of the junction differs from germline and may be a read error. V is TRBV29-1 and J is TRBJ1-2; no clear D gene. This CDR3 has 14 amino acids. The germline V gene has CDR1 SQVTM and CDR2 ANQGSEA. The CDR3 loop reads CSIEEAWANYGYTF. DNA of the CDR3: TGCAGCATTGAAGAGGCATGGGCGAACTATGGCTACACCTTC.

This clonotype came up once. The chain couples TRBV11-2 to TRBJ2-7, with unresolved D. V lost 3 bases to trimming and J lost 9 bases, with 18 bases between them. Germline V lookup: CDR1 SGHAT, CDR2 FQNNGV. The CDR3 totals 14 residues. The chain's CDR3 is CASSFSRSSYGQYF. CDR3 DNA sequence: TGTGCCAGCAGCTTCTCACGGAGCTCCTATGGGCAGTACTTC.

The V gene is TRBV7-2, the J gene TRBJ2-1; 8 nucleotides align to TRBD1. Germline trimming cut 2 bases from V and 7 bases from J; bases unmatched to any gene: 1. CDR1 is SGHTA and CDR2 is FQGNSA in the germline V gene. The CDR3 spans 13 residues. The CDR3, as DNA: TGTGCCAGCAGCTTAACAGGGGGGAATGAGCAGTTCTTC. This translates into CASSLTGGNEQFF.

On this clonotype itself: At one end the junction does not follow the germline gene, possibly because of a read error. The chain is built from TRBV20-1 and TRBJ2-7, with D possibly being TRBD1 (6 bases). The CDR3 length is 15 residues. CDR1 and CDR2 from the germline V gene are DFQATT and SNEGSKA (reference sequence). The CDR3 loop reads CSVLRHEQGHYEHYF. As DNA, the CDR3 is TGCAGTGTTCTACGACATGAGCAGGGGCACTACGAGCATTACTTC.

Comments on this clonotype: A much larger clone sits a single nucleotide away, making a read error possible. The J gene is TRBJ2-7, the V gene TRBV30; D possibly matches TRBD1 or TRBD2 (5 bases each). V lost 5 bases and J lost 2, with 13 bases in between. Germline V gene sequence: CDR1 GTSNPN, CDR2 SVGIG (reference sequence). This CDR3 has 13 residues. The CDR3 nucleotides are TGTGCCTGGGACGGGACCGCTACCTACGAGCAGTACTTC. It yields the protein CAWDGTATYEQYF. The full variable domain, in which reference TRBV30 and TRBJ2-7 provide the parts outside the CDR3, is SQTIHQWPATLVQPVGSPLSLECTVEGTSNPNLYWYRQAAGRGLQLLFYSVGIGQISSEVPQNLSASRPQDRQFILSSKKLLLSDSGFYLCAWDGTATYEQYFGPGTRLTVT.

As for this clonotype: Just one base apart from a much larger clone, this may be a read error. The chain links TRBV4-3 to TRBJ1-1; D call uncertain. Germline CDR1 and CDR2: LGHNA and YSLEER. This CDR3 is 14 amino acids long. The CDR3 here is CASNQAGSNTEAFF. CDR3 sequence (DNA): TGCGCCAGCAACCAAGCCGGGTCGAACACTGAAGCTTTCTTT.

Regarding this clonotype: One end of the junction varies from germline; a read error may be responsible. The rearrangement links TRBV20-1 to TRBJ2-7, with TRBD1 as a possible D gene (7 bases). Per germline, CDR1 DFQATT and CDR2 SNEGSKA (reference sequence). The length of the CDR3 is 13 residues. The CDR3 spells CSARKNQGGEHCF. CDR3 DNA: TGCAGTGCTCGAAAGAACCAGGGGGGCGAGCATTGCTTC.